A selection of T cell receptor beta chains follows, all from one sample in a study of cytomegalovirus exposure and HLA in healthy donors. The assay was immunoSEQ multiplex PCR, and TCRdb's table has in-frame clones only and misses some. The table has about 140,000 clones, 65% to 80% seen once. The sequenced sample was PBMCs. Source of these receptors: a woman in her 30s in good health and CMV-seronegative. Both conserved end residues are part of each CDR3. A D gene is named only where the DNA matches it firmly. Rows give clone size only sometimes, using once, few, many, or a class for an expanded clone.

V	size	J	D	DNA	CDR3
TRBV28	.	TRBJ2-3	.	TGTGCCAGCAGTCTAGGCACAGATACGCAGTATTTT	CASSLGTDTQYF
TRBV19	.	TRBJ1-5	.	TGTGCCAGTAGTGTTGACAGGCGCAATCAGCCCCAGCATTTT	CASSVDRRNQPQHF
TRBV7-3	.	TRBJ2-5	.	TGTGCCAGCAGCCTAACGAAACAGGGCTCCCAGTACTTC	CASSLTKQGSQYF
TRBV18	.	TRBJ2-2	TRBD1	TGTGCCAGCTCACCGACGACAGGGAGGAACACCGGGGAGCTGTTTTTT	CASSPTTGRNTGELFF
TRBV27	.	TRBJ1-6	.	TGTGCCAGCAGTTTCGGGTATAATTCACCCCTCCACTTT	CASSFGYNSPLHF
TRBV5-6	.	TRBJ1-2	TRBD1	TGTGCCAGCAGCTCGGGACAGGGGGCCGTGAGTGGCTACACCTTC	CASSSGQGAVSGYTF
TRBV7-3	few	TRBJ2-3	TRBD2	TGTGCCAGCAGCCTCGGCAGCGGGATAACTAGCACAGATACGCAGTATTTT	CASSLGSGITSTDTQYF
TRBV19	.	TRBJ2-3	TRBD2	TGTGCCAGTAGTATAGATCTCAGCGGGGGGGCAGATACGCAGTATTTT	CASSIDLSGGADTQYF
TRBV29-1	.	TRBJ1-3	.	TGCAGCGCAGGAGGGCAGGGCGTCTCTGGAAACACCATATATTTT	CSAGGQGVSGNTIYF
TRBV9	.	TRBJ1-1	.	TGTGCCAGCAGCGTGTCCTCGGGGGGAGAAGCTTTCTTT	CASSVSSGGEAFF
TRBV9	.	TRBJ1-4	.	TGTGCCAGCAGCGTAGGGACACCAAGCCCCAGTTGGCCTGAAAAACTGTTTTTT	CASSVGTPSPSWPEKLFF
TRBV11-2	.	TRBJ1-2	.	TGTGCCAGCAGCTTAGATTTGGACAGAGCCTGCGGCTACACCTTC	CASSLDLDRACGYTF
TRBV10-3	.	TRBJ2-5	TRBD1	TGTGCCATCAGTCGGACAGGGATTTACGAGACCCAGTACTTC	CAISRTGIYETQYF
TRBV19	.	TRBJ2-4	TRBD1	TGTGCCAGTAAGATGGGGACAGGGGTAAACATTCAGTACTTC	CASKMGTGVNIQYF
TRBV2	.	TRBJ2-3	.	TGTGCCAGCAGTTCCGGGACAGATACGCAGTATTTT	CASSSGTDTQYF
TRBV6-6	few	TRBJ2-3	TRBD2	TGTGCCAGCAGGTCCGGGACTAGCGAAGCAGATACGCAGTATTTT	CASRSGTSEADTQYF
TRBV7-2	.	TRBJ2-7	TRBD2	TGTGCCAGCAGCTTACTCCCTTCCGGGACTAGCGGGTACGAGCAGTACTTC	CASSLLPSGTSGYEQYF
TRBV11-2	.	TRBJ2-2	TRBD1	TGTGCCAGCGGTATCCGGGACAGGGGAAATCTGAGGGAGCTGTTTTTT	CASGIRDRGNLRELFF